The next 30 T cell receptor beta chains were all read from a single sample in a study of PD-L1 blockade in urothelial cancer. Assay used: immunoSEQ multiplex PCR; TCRdb lists only in-frame clones, some missing. The repertoire consists of around 71,000 clones, with around four fifths occurring once and the leading ten covering under 8.5%. Time point given: pretreatment peripheral blood. The specimen comprised PBMCs, sampled around atezolizumab (anti-PD-L1) treatment. Every receptor here comes from a middle-aged man with urothelial cancer.

This chain links TRBV29-1 with TRBJ1-4; 8 nucleotides agree with TRBD1. This CDR3 has 11 amino acids. V gave up 7 bases and J gave up 7 bases; unmatched junction bases: 2. Looked up from germline, CDR1 is SQVTM and CDR2 is ANQGSEA. Here the CDR3 DNA reads TGCAGCGCGGACAGGGCTGAAAAACTGTTTTTT. It specifies CSADRAEKLFF.

This clone showed up just once. V and J are TRBV2 and TRBJ1-2; D uncertain. The CDR3 runs 14 residues. Germline V CDR1 and CDR2: SNHLY, FYNNEI. V lost 8 bases and J lost 8, with 21 bases in between. The CDR3 spells CASVGDDKSVGYTF. CDR3 DNA: TGTGCCAGCGTGGGAGACGATAAATCGGTCGGCTACACCTTC. Full variable domain (missing parts from reference TRBV2 and TRBJ1-2): EPEVTQTPSHQVTQMGQEVILRCVPISNHLYFYWYRQILGQKVEFLVSFYNNEISEKSEIFDDQFSVERPDGSNFTLKIRSTKLEDSAMYFCASVGDDKSVGYTFGSGTRLTVV.

V gene TRBV11-1 combines with J gene TRBJ2-1; maybe TRBD1 (6 bases). The CDR3 extends over 13 amino acids. The V end was cut by 5 bases, the J end by 6 bases, with 11 bases between. In germline, CDR1 is SGHAT, CDR2 FQDESV (reference sequence). This CDR3 is CASSPGTTNEQFF. CDR3 coding DNA: TGTGCCAGCAGCCCCGGGACAACCAATGAGCAGTTCTTC.

DNA for the CDR3: TGCGCCAGCAACCCAGAGAACACCGGGGAGCTGTTTTTT. It translates to CASNPENTGELFF. The gene calls are TRBV5-1 and TRBJ2-2; no clear D. The germline V and J ends were trimmed by 6 bases and 1 base, with 7 bases remaining between them. CDR1 is SGHRS, CDR2 YFSETQ, per germline. This CDR3 has 13 residues.

The chain combines TRBV6-6 with TRBJ2-1, with D maybe TRBD2 (5 bases). The CDR3 is 13 residues long. Germline loops: CDR1 MNHNY, CDR2 SVGAGI (reference sequence). Trimming took off 5 bases at V and 6 bases at J, with 11 bases between the two ends. CDR3 DNA: TGTGCCAGCAGTCATAGCGTATCCAATGAGCAGTTCTTC. Its translation: CASSHSVSNEQFF.

The chain is built from TRBV18 and TRBJ2-3; tentatively, D is TRBD2 (6 bases). Per the germline V gene, CDR1 is KGHSH and CDR2 is LQKENI. The CDR3 has 16 amino acids. The ends were cut back, 6 bases at V and 5 bases at J, with 21 bases in the middle. CDR3 DNA: TGTGCCAGCTCGCTCCCTAATGCGGGGCTTAAAGATACGCAGTATTTT. It translates to CASSLPNAGLKDTQYF.

J is TRBJ2-5 and V is TRBV7-6, with D perhaps matching TRBD2 (5 bases). Trimming removed 0 bases at V and 4 bases at J, with 12 bases between. This CDR3 is 15 amino acids long. Germline V gene lookup returns CDR1 SGHVS and CDR2 FNYEAQ. For the CDR3, the DNA is TGTGCCAGCAGCTTAGCGCGAGGGATCATAGAGACCCAGTACTTC. Translated: CASSLARGIIETQYF.

The CDR3 loop reads CASSLRVPAEAFF. DNA for the CDR3: TGTGCCAGCAGTCTTCGGGTTCCCGCTGAAGCTTTCTTT. The chain combines TRBV27 with TRBJ1-1, with no clear D. The germline V gene encodes CDR1 MNHEY and CDR2 SMNVEV (reference sequence). This CDR3 contains 13 residues. Deletions cut 5 bases from V and 6 bases from J, with 13 bases between.

In this sample, this clone turned up once. The V and J genes are TRBV6-5 and TRBJ2-5, with D uncertain. The V gene lost 11 bases and the J gene lost 2 bases, with 12 bases spanning the gap. CDR3 size: 12 residues. The V gene's germline CDR1 is MNHEY and CDR2 SVGAGI. The CDR3 coding sequence is TGTGCCGCATCAACTCCACAAGAGACCCAGTACTTC. Protein: CAASTPQETQYF.

The rearrangement links TRBV18 to TRBJ2-5; 7 bases align to TRBD2. The germline gives CDR1 KGHSH, CDR2 LQKENI. Unmatched junction bases numbered 15, after V lost 3 bases and J lost 5 bases. The CDR3 spans 17 residues. CDR3 DNA: TGTGCCAGCTCACCCGGTCTGGGAGGGCGAGATAAGGAGACCCAGTACTTC. Encoded protein: CASSPGLGGRDKETQYF.

This sequence joins TRBV29-1 and TRBJ2-5; D remains ambiguous. Trimming left V 1 base short and J 5 bases short, with 8 bases between. Germline values: CDR1 SQVTM, CDR2 ANQGSEA. CDR3 length: 12 residues. The CDR3 spells CSVEGLSETQYF. Written as DNA, the CDR3 is TGCAGCGTTGAAGGGCTCTCCGAGACCCAGTACTTC.

This clone was counted once. This chain uses TRBV9 with TRBJ2-3; weak D call: TRBD1 (6 bases). The germline CDR1 and CDR2 sequences are SGDLS and YYNGEE. Trimming stripped 2 bases from V and 2 bases from J, with 12 bases between. The CDR3 is 15 residues long. CDR3 amino acids: CASSVGTHHTDTQYF. In nucleotides, the CDR3 is TGTGCCAGCAGCGTCGGGACACACCACACAGATACGCAGTATTTT.

J is TRBJ1-5 and V is TRBV6-6; 9 nucleotides line up with TRBD1. V lost 11 bases, J lost 5 bases, and 4 bases stayed unmatched. The CDR3 contains 12 residues. Germline values: CDR1 MNHNY, CDR2 SVGAGI (reference sequence). The CDR3, as DNA: TGTGCCGTCACAGGGGGCCATCAGCCCCAGCATTTT. Amino acid sequence: CAVTGGHQPQHF.

The chain couples TRBV19 to TRBJ2-5, with 9 bases fitting TRBD2. V shed 4 bases and J 9 bases; nucleotides not matched to a gene: 12. The CDR3 extends over 15 amino acids. Germline CDR1 is LNHDA and CDR2 is SQIVND (reference sequence). In DNA, the CDR3 is TGTGCCAGTAGTAACCCGGCCGGGACTAGCCGGGCCCAGTACTTC. This codes for CASSNPAGTSRAQYF.

The chain carries TRBV27 and TRBJ2-7; D gene uncertain. The length of the CDR3 is 12 residues. Germline V lookup: CDR1 MNHEY, CDR2 SMNVEV (reference sequence). V was shortened by 4 bases and J by 7 bases, with 11 bases between the two germline ends. CDR3 coding DNA: TGTGCCAGCAGTTCGCGACTCGGTGAGCAGTACTTC. It yields the protein CASSSRLGEQYF.

V is TRBV11-3 and J is TRBJ2-2; TRBD2 matches 8 bases. V shed 4 bases and J 5 bases; nucleotides not matched to a gene: 9. The V gene's germline CDR1 is SGHNT and CDR2 YENEEA. The CDR3 contains 16 residues. Here the CDR3 DNA reads TGTGCCAGCAGCTCGCGCGGGAGGAGTGGAACCGGGGAGCTGTTTTTT. This gives the protein CASSSRGRSGTGELFF.

This chain connects TRBV10-2 to TRBJ2-2, with 7 bases aligning to TRBD1. CDR1 and CDR2 from the germline V gene are WSHSY and SAAADI. The trim removed 9 bases at V and 8 bases at J, leaving 3 bases unmatched. This CDR3 is 11 amino acids long. The CDR3 spells CASRGLGELFF. The CDR3 bases are TGCGCCAGTAGGGGGCTAGGGGAGCTGTTTTTT.

The chain links TRBV10-3 to TRBJ2-1, with 9 positions matching TRBD2. After removal of 10 bases from V and 10 bases from J, the junction contained 11 bases not matched to a gene. Germline CDR1 and CDR2: ENHRY and SYGVKD. This CDR3 spans 13 amino acids. The CDR3 nucleotides read TGTGCCACCGGTGGTAGCGGGAGTGGGGAGCAGTTCTTC. Protein sequence: CATGGSGSGEQFF.

This clone was seen a handful of times. The V call is TRBV27, the J call TRBJ2-3, with 7 bases aligning to TRBD1. CDR3 length equals 14 residues. Germline V gene sequence: CDR1 MNHEY, CDR2 SMNVEV (reference sequence). After removal of 5 bases from V and 3 bases from J, the junction contained 5 bases not matched to a gene. The CDR3 bases are TGTGCCAGCAGTCCCGGACAGGAAACAGATACGCAGTATTTT. Translating it yields CASSPGQETDTQYF.

The rearrangement links TRBV28 to TRBJ1-1, with D possibly TRBD1 on 5 matching bases. CDR3 length equals 15 residues. V was pared by 5 bases and J by 1 base, with 14 bases between. Germline assignment: CDR1 MDHEN and CDR2 SYDVKM. CDR3 nucleotides: TGTGCCAGCAGTCCTACCAAGGGGAAGAACACTGAAGCTTTCTTT. It translates to CASSPTKGKNTEAFF.

This rearrangement joins TRBV7-2 to TRBJ2-5; 7 nucleotides agree with TRBD2. Germline trimming cut 8 bases from V and 5 bases from J; bases unmatched to any gene: 14. CDR1 SGHTA and CDR2 FQGNSA come from the germline V gene. The CDR3 has 15 amino acids. CDR3 residues: CASVGGAGWGETQYF. The DNA for the CDR3 is TGTGCCAGCGTTGGAGGAGCGGGATGGGGGGAGACCCAGTACTTC.

This clone has only a few counts. The chain joins TRBV4-2 to TRBJ2-6; 8 bases fit TRBD1. V lost 0 bases and J lost 0; bases outside the gene matches: 7. Germline V CDR1 and CDR2: LGHNA, YNFKEQ. CDR3 length equals 19 residues. This CDR3 is CASSQEAGTGYSGANVLTF. The DNA of the CDR3 is TGTGCCAGCAGCCAAGAGGCCGGGACAGGATACTCTGGGGCCAACGTCCTGACTTTC.

The rearrangement uses TRBV6-5 and TRBJ1-3; D is unclear. CDR3 length equals 15 residues. V was trimmed by 6 bases and J by 0 bases, leaving 12 bases between them. In germline, CDR1 is MNHEY, CDR2 SVGAGI. The CDR3 DNA reads as TGTGCCAGCAGCATAGGACTTCCCTCTGGAAACACCATATATTTT. It yields the protein CASSIGLPSGNTIYF.

This clone came up a few times. A junction boundary mismatches the germline segment, possibly from a read error. The CDR3 DNA reads as TGCGCCAGCAGCCAAGAGGACACAGGTACGCAGTATTTT. It codes for CASSQEDTGTQYF. The chain has TRBV4-1 and TRBJ2-3; TRBD1 might be the D (5 bases). In germline, CDR1 is MGHRA, CDR2 YSYEKL. The CDR3 length is 13 residues.

This chain links TRBV6-1 with TRBJ1-2, with D hard to call. The length of the CDR3 is 13 residues. Per germline, CDR1 MNHNS and CDR2 SASEGT. V was trimmed by 1 base and J by 2 bases, leaving 5 bases between them. The CDR3 DNA reads as TGTGCCAGCAGTGAAGGTAGAAACTATGGCTACACCTTC. It encodes CASSEGRNYGYTF.

To note about this clone: The junction and the germline gene differ at one end; a read error may be behind it. V gene TRBV7-7 combines with J gene TRBJ2-5, with D maybe TRBD1 (5 bases). Germline CDR1 and CDR2: SSHAT and FNYEAQ (reference sequence). CDR3 size: 13 residues. The CDR3 nucleotides read TGTGCTAGCAGCTTAGCCAGGGCGGAGACCCAGTACTTC. As protein: CASSLARAETQYF.

CDR3 DNA sequence: TGCGCCAGCAGCTTGGCCGGCGGCGGGGGCGGGGAAGCTTTCTTT. Its protein product is CASSLAGGGGGEAFF. This chain links TRBV5-1 with TRBJ1-1; D might be TRBD1 (6 bases). The germline V and J ends were trimmed by 0 bases and 8 bases, with 17 bases remaining between them. This CDR3 is built from 15 residues. Germline values: CDR1 SGHRS, CDR2 YFSETQ.

This clone appeared a few times. Here the CDR3 DNA reads TGTGCCAGCAGCTACTCTGAAGTCGCTTGGCAGGGCTACGAGCAGTACTTC. Translating gives CASSYSEVAWQGYEQYF. The V call is TRBV5-6, the J call TRBJ2-7; possible D gene TRBD1, 5 bases. This CDR3 is 17 amino acids long. The ends were cut back, 3 bases at V and 3 bases at J, with 22 bases in the middle. Germline V gene lookup returns CDR1 SGHDT and CDR2 YYEEEE.

This clone was observed a single time. The chain carries TRBV5-6 and TRBJ1-5; 9 bases are a match to TRBD1. Germline CDR1 reads SGHDT; CDR2 reads YYEEEE. The CDR3 runs to 14 residues. J was trimmed by 6 bases and V by 2 bases; bases with no gene match: 3. The CDR3 region is CASSFGTGIQPQHF. The CDR3 DNA follows: TGTGCCAGCAGCTTTGGGACAGGGATTCAGCCCCAGCATTTT.

This rearrangement joins TRBV28 to TRBJ1-2, with TRBD1 identical over 8 bases. The ends lost 5 bases at V and 8 bases at J; junction bases unmatched: 13. The CDR3 runs 15 residues. The germline gives CDR1 MDHEN, CDR2 SYDVKM. DNA of the CDR3: TGTGCCAGCAGTCTCTCTAGGACAGGGCAAGGAGGCTACACCTTC. This encodes CASSLSRTGQGGYTF.